The 13 T cell receptor beta chains in this list originate from one sample, sequenced in a study of T cell repertoires in cytomegalovirus infection. TCRdb re-called the reads with MiXCR, one entry per CDR3 protein. The table records approximately 1,000,000 distinct CDR3 sequences, about a third of them present only once. These TCRs' antigens remain unknown. Specimen: cultured CD8+ T cells from PBMCs, collected from culture after CMV antigen stimulation. All receptors derive from a human donor in good health (CMV status not recorded). Some clones in this sample may be carry-over from other donors' samples.

The chain recombines TRBV15 with TRBJ2-7; weak D call: TRBD2 (6 bases). This CDR3 has 16 residues. Trimming left V 0 bases short and J 5 bases short, with 17 bases between. Germline assignment: CDR1 LNHNV and CDR2 YYDKDF (reference sequence). The CDR3 sequence is CATSRDLGSLLDEQYF. DNA of the CDR3: TGTGCCACCAGCAGAGATCTCGGGAGTCTCCTGGACGAGCAGTACTTC.

This chain connects TRBV19 to TRBJ1-2; D uncertain. The V gene's germline CDR1 is LNHDA and CDR2 SQIVND (reference sequence). The CDR3 runs 17 residues. V lost 4 bases, J lost 0 bases, and 18 bases lay in between. The CDR3, as DNA: TGTGCCAGTAGTACTAAGCGAGAGTTGTTCGCTAACTATGGCTACACCTTC. It codes for CASSTKRELFANYGYTF.

This chain joins TRBV27 and TRBJ2-7; D gene ambiguous. V was trimmed by 5 bases and J by 3 bases, leaving 14 bases between them. The CDR3 is 14 residues long. Germline assignment: CDR1 MNHEY and CDR2 SMNVEV (reference sequence). CDR3 loop: CASSPRPTDYEQYF. CDR3 DNA: TGTGCCAGCAGTCCCCGTCCAACCGACTACGAGCAGTACTTC.

J is TRBJ2-7 and V is TRBV4-1, with 8 nucleotides matching TRBD1. The V gene end was trimmed by 4 bases and the J gene end by 2 bases; junction bases not matched to a gene: 7. Germline CDR1 reads MGHRA; CDR2 reads YSYEKL. This CDR3 has 15 amino acids. The CDR3 coding sequence is TGCGCCAGCAGCCTCGAGACAGGGGACCCCTACGAGCAGTACTTC. It specifies CASSLETGDPYEQYF.

The chain is built from TRBV7-4 and TRBJ1-1, with TRBD1 identical over 12 bases. This CDR3 has 17 residues. The ends lost 5 bases at V and 4 bases at J; junction bases unmatched: 11. From germline, CDR1 is SGHVT and CDR2 SQSDAQ. The chain's CDR3 is CASSHNSLGQGATEAFF. The CDR3, as DNA: TGTGCCAGCAGCCACAACTCTCTGGGACAGGGGGCCACTGAAGCTTTCTTT.

The chain joins TRBV29-1 to TRBJ2-4; no clear D gene. This CDR3 is built from 15 residues. Germline V CDR1 and CDR2: SQVTM, ANQGSEA. Trimming removed 4 bases at V and 0 bases at J, with 13 bases between. CDR3 in amino acids: CSVATLQLAKNIQYF. CDR3 DNA: TGCAGCGTTGCGACCTTACAATTAGCCAAAAACATTCAGTACTTC.

The chain joins TRBV12-3 or TRBV12-4 to TRBJ1-1; D remains ambiguous. This CDR3 is built from 12 residues. V was shortened by 6 bases and J by 11 bases, with 16 bases between the two germline ends. The DNA of the CDR3 is TGTGCCAGCAGCCTCGGTAGGGCGTTGGCTTTCTTT. Its translation: CASSLGRALAFF.

The chain is built from TRBV20-1 and TRBJ2-7, with 8 nucleotides matching TRBD2. Germline loops: CDR1 DFQATT, CDR2 SNEGSKA (reference sequence). Trimming removed 7 bases from V and 3 bases from J; junction bases left unmatched: 8. The CDR3 has 13 amino acids. CDR3 nucleotides: TGCAGTGTCAGACTAGCGCGAAACTACGAGCAGTACTTC. This gives the protein CSVRLARNYEQYF.

The rearrangement uses TRBV27 and TRBJ2-2; tentatively, D is TRBD2 (6 bases). In germline, CDR1 is MNHEY, CDR2 SMNVEV (reference sequence). V lost 5 bases and J 1 base, leaving 14 bases between the germline ends. The CDR3 covers 16 residues. Here the CDR3 reads CASSPNWDLNTGELFF. The DNA for the CDR3 is TGTGCCAGCAGTCCCAATTGGGACTTGAACACCGGGGAGCTGTTTTTT.

The chain recombines TRBV6-5 with TRBJ2-5; 13 nucleotides agree with TRBD2. The CDR3 has 17 amino acids. The V and J ends lost 6 bases and 0 bases, in that order; junction bases with no gene match: 7. The germline V gene encodes CDR1 MNHEY and CDR2 SVGAGI. The DNA of the CDR3 is TGTGCCAGCAGCTCCGGGACTAGCGGGGAGTACCAAGAGACCCAGTACTTC. This gives the protein CASSSGTSGEYQETQYF.

The chain recombines TRBV24-1 with TRBJ1-3; TRBD1 matches 7 bases. The J segment lost 6 bases and the V segment lost 2 bases, leaving 3 bases of the junction unmatched. Germline CDR1 is KGHDR and CDR2 is SFDVKD. This CDR3 is 14 amino acids long. CDR3 DNA sequence: TGTGCCACCAGTGATTCCGACAGGGCAAACACCATATATTTT. As protein: CATSDSDRANTIYF.

This sequence joins TRBV5-6 and TRBJ1-5; D is undetermined. CDR1 and CDR2 (germline): SGHDT, YYEEEE. V lost 1 base to trimming and J lost 2 bases, with 7 bases between them. The CDR3 covers 14 residues. Here the CDR3 reads CASSLMNGNQPQHF. The CDR3 nucleotides are TGTGCCAGCAGCTTGATGAACGGCAATCAGCCCCAGCATTTT.

This clonotype has a handful of counts. The rearrangement joins TRBV7-9 to TRBJ2-3, with 7 nucleotides matching TRBD1. Germline V gene data show CDR1 as SEHNR and CDR2 as FQNEAQ (reference sequence). This CDR3 is 15 amino acids long. V shed 3 bases, J shed 3 bases, and the junction held 6 bases outside the gene matches. The CDR3 bases are TGTGCCAGCAGCTTGCCCGGGACAGCTACAGATACGCAGTATTTT. Translating gives CASSLPGTATDTQYF.